This T cell receptor beta chain was captured by sequencing in a study of T cell repertoires in cytomegalovirus infection. About the research overall: As its CMV epitopes, the study selected recently identified HLA-C-restricted and well-studied HLA-B-restricted targets. Public signatures in TCR beta pointed to CMV infection and matching HLA type.

From the reads, TCRdb called clonotypes with MiXCR, one entry per CDR3 protein. The sample lists 800,000 to 950,000 distinct CDR3 sequences; approximately 32% were seen once. Study results and limitations: In two of eight donors, the top clonotype was HLA-C-restricted CMV-specific. Cumulated frequencies of public TCR beta families served to identify carriers of CMV plus the relevant HLA.

The table lists this clonotype with a few counts. Its antigen is still unknown. From germline, CDR1 is SNHLY and CDR2 FYNNEI. There are 13 residues in the CDR3. The V and J ends lost 6 bases and 2 bases respectively, with 10 bases between them. The sample in question was cultured CD8+ T cells from PBMCs, obtained from culture after CMV antigen stimulation. The receptor's source is a human donor in good health (CMV status not recorded). Some clones in this sample may be carry-over from other donors' samples. This rearrangement joins TRBV2 to TRBJ2-5; tentative D call: TRBD2 (5 bases). CDR3 nucleotides: TGTGCCAGCAGGAGGGTAATACAAGAGACCCAGTACTTC. This translates into CASRRVIQETQYF.